This T cell receptor beta chain was identified in a study of CD8+CD57+ T cells in acquired aplastic anemia. This clonotype has only one observation. Genomic DNA, serving as template, underwent TCR beta VDJ and CDR3 profiling. TCRdb used MiXCR to reprocess the reads, holding one entry per CDR3 protein. The table includes about half a million distinct CDR3 sequences, 25% to 40% detected once. All sequencing subjects had displayed CD8+CD57+ cell expansion on flow cytometry. Looked up from germline, CDR1 is SGHVS and CDR2 is FQNEAQ. The CDR3 is 16 amino acids. After removal of 8 bases from V and 10 bases from J, the junction contained 15 bases not matched to a gene.

This sequence was found in a human donor with aplastic anemia. The gene calls are TRBV7-8 and TRBJ1-6; 9 nucleotides match TRBD1. The sequenced sample consisted of sorted CD4+, CD8+, or CD8+CD57+ T cells (not recorded which) from PBMCs. The CDR3 DNA reads as TGTGCCAGCCGCCCAAGGTTGGGACAGGGCGGCTCACCCCTCCACTTT. Translating it yields CASRPRLGQGGSPLHF.